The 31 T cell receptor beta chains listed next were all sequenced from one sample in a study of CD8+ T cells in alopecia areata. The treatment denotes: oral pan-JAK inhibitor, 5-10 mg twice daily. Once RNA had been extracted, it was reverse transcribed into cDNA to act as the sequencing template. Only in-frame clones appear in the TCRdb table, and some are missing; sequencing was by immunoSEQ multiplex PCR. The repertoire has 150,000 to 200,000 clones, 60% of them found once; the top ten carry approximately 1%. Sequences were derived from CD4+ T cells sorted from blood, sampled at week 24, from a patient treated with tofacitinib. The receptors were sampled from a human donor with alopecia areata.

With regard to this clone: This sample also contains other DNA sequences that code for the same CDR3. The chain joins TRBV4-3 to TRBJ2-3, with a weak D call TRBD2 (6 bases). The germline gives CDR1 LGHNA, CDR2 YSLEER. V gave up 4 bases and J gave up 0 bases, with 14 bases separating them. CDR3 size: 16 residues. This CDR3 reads CASSLSSAASTDTQYF. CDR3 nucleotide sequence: TGCGCCAGCAGCCTTTCTAGCGCTGCTAGCACAGATACGCAGTATTTT.

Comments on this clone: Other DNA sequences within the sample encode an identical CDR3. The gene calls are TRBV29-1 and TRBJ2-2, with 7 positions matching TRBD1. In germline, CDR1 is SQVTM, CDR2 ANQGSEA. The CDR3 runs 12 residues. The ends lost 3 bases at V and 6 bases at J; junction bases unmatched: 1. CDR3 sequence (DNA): TGCAGCGTTGAGAGGGGGCCCGGGGAGCTGTTTTTT. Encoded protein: CSVERGPGELFF.

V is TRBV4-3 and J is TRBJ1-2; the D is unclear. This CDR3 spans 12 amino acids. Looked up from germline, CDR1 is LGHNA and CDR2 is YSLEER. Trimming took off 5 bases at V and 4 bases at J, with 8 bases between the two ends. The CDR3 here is CASSSGIYGYTF. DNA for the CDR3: TGCGCCAGCAGCTCCGGGATCTATGGCTACACCTTC.

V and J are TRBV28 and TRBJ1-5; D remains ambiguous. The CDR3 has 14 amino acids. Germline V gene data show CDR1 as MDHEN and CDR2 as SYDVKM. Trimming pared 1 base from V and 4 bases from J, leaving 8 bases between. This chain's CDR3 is CASSLSGGNQPQHF. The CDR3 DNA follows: TGTGCCAGCAGTTTATCGGGTGGGAATCAGCCCCAGCATTTT.

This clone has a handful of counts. In nucleotides, the CDR3 is TGTGCCAGCAGTGTTGGCGGGGGCGGGGGAGATACGCAGTATTTT. Its protein is CASSVGGGGGDTQYF. This chain joins TRBV25-1 and TRBJ2-3; tentative D call: TRBD2 (7 bases). With 4 bases removed from V and 5 bases from J, the gap between germline ends came to 16 bases. Germline V gene sequence: CDR1 MGHDK, CDR2 SYGVNS. The CDR3 is made up of 15 amino acids.

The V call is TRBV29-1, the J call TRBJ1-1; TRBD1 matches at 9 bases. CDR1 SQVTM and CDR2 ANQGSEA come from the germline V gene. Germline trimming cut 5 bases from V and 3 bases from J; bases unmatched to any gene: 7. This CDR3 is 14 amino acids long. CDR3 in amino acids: CSVPGDRVDTEAFF. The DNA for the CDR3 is TGCAGCGTTCCCGGGGACAGGGTTGACACTGAAGCTTTCTTT.

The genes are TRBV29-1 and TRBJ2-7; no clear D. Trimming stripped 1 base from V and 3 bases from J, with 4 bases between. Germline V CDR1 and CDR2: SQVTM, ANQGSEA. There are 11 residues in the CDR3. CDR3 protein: CSVEVGYEQYF. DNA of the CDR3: TGCAGCGTTGAAGTGGGCTACGAGCAGTACTTC.

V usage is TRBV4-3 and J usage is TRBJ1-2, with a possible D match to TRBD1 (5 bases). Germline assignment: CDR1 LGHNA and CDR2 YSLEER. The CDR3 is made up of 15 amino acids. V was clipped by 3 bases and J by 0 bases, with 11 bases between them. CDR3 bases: TGCGCCAGCAGCCACGGGACCGAAGCTAACTATGGCTACACCTTC. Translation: CASSHGTEANYGYTF.

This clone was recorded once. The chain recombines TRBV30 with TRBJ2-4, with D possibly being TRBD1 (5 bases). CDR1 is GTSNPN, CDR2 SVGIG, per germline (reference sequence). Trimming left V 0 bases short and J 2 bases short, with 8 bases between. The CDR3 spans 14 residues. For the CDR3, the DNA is TGTGCCTGGAGTGTAAAGGGGACCAAAAACATTCAGTACTTC. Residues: CAWSVKGTKNIQYF.

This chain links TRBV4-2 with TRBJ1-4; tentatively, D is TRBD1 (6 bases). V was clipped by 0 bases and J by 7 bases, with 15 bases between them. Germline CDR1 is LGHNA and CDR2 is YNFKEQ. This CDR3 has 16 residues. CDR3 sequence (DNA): TGTGCCAGCAGCCAAGATTGGGGGGGGCATTTTGAAAAACTGTTTTTT. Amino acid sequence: CASSQDWGGHFEKLFF.

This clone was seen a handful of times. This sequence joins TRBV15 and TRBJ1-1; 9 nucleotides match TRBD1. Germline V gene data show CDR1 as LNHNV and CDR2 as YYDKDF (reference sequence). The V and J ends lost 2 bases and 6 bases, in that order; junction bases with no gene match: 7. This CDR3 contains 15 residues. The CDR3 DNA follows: TGTGCCACCAGCAGATCCGGGACAGGGAATGCTGAAGCTTTCTTT. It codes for CATSRSGTGNAEAFF.

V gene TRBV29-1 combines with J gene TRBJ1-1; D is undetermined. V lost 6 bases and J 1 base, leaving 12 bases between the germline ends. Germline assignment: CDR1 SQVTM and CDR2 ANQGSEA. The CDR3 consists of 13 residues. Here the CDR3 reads CSVLLYRNTEAFF. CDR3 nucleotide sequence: TGCAGCGTACTATTATACAGGAACACTGAAGCTTTCTTT.

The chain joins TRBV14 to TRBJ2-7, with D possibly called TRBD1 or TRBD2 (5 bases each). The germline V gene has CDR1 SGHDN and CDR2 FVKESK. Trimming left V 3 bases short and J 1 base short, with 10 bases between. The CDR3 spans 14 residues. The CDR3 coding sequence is TGTGCCAGCAGCCACGACTGGGGGTCCTACGAGCAGTACTTC. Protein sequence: CASSHDWGSYEQYF.

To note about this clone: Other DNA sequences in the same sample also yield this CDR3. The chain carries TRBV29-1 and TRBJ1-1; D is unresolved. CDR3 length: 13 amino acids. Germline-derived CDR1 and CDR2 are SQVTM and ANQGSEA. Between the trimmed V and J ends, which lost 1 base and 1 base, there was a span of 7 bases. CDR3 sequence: CSVEGRTNTEAFF. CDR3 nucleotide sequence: TGCAGCGTTGAAGGCAGAACGAACACTGAAGCTTTCTTT.

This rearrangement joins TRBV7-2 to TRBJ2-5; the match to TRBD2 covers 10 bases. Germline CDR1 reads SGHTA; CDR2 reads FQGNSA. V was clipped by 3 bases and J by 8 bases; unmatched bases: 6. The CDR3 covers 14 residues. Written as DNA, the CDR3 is TGTGCCAGCAGCTTGCCGACTAGCGGGCCAACCCAGTACTTC. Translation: CASSLPTSGPTQYF. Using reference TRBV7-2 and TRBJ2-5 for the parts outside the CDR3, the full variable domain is GAGVSQSPSNKVTEKGKDVELRCDPISGHTALYWYRQSLGQGLEFLIYFQGNSAPDKSGLPSDRFSAERTGGSVSTLTIQRTQQEDSAVYLCASSLPTSGPTQYFGPGTRLLVL.

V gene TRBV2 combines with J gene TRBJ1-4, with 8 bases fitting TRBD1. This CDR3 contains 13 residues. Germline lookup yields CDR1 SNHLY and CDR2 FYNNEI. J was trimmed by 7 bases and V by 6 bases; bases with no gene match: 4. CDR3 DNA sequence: TGTGCCAGCAGATCGACAGGGGCTGAAAAACTGTTTTTT. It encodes CASRSTGAEKLFF.

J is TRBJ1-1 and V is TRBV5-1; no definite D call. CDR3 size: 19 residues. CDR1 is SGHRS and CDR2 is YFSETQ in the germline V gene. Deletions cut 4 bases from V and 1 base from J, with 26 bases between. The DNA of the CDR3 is TGCGCCAGCAGCCACTCGATAGGGCCAGGCCTTACTTCGAACACTGAAGCTTTCTTT. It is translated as CASSHSIGPGLTSNTEAFF.

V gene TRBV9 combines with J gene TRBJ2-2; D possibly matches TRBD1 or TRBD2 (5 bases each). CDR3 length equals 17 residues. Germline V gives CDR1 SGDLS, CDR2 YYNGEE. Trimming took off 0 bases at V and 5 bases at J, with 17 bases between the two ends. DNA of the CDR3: TGTGCCAGCAGCGTAGCTGGGGGTCTACGAAATACCGGGGAGCTGTTTTTT. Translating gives CASSVAGGLRNTGELFF. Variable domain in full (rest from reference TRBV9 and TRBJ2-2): DSGVTQTPKHLITATGQRVTLRCSPRSGDLSVYWYQQSLDQGLQFLIQYYNGEERAKGNILERFSAQQFPDLHSELNLSSLELGDSALYFCASSVAGGLRNTGELFFGEGSRLTVL.

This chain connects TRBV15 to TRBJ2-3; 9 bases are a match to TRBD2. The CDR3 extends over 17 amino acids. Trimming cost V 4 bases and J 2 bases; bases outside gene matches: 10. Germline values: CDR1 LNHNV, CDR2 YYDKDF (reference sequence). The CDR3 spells CATSNSSGGGATDTQYF. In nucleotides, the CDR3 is TGTGCCACCAGCAACTCTTCGGGCGGGGGGGCCACAGATACGCAGTATTTT.

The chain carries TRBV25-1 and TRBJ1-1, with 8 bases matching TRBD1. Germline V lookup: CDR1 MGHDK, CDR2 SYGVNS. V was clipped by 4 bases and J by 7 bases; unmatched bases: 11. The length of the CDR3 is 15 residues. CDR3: CASSGSLGGTGEAFF. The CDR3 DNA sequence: TGTGCCAGCAGTGGCAGCTTGGGGGGGACAGGTGAAGCTTTCTTT.

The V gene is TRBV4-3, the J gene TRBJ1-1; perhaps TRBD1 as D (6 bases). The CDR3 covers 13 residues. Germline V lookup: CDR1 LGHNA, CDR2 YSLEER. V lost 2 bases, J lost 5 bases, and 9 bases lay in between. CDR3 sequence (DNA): TGCGCCAGCAGCCAAAGGGGGGATACTGAAGCTTTCTTT. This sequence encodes CASSQRGDTEAFF.

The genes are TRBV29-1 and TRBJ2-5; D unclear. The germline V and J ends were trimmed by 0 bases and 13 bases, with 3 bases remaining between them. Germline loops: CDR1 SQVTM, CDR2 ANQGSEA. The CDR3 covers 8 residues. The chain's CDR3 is CSVEDGYF. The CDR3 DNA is TGCAGCGTTGAAGACGGGTACTTC.

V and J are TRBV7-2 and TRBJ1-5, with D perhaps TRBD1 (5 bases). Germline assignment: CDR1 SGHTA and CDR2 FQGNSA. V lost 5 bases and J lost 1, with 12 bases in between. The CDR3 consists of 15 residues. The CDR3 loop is CASSTGLRSNQPQHF. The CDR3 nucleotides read TGTGCCAGCAGCACGGGACTACGGAGCAATCAGCCCCAGCATTTT.

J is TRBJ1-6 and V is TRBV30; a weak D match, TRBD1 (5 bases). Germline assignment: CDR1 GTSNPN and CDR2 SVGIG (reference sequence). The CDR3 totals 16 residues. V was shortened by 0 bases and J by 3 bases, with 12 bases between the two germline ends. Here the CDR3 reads CAWSVRGQSYNSPLHF. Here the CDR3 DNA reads TGTGCCTGGAGTGTACGAGGACAAAGCTATAATTCACCCCTCCACTTT.

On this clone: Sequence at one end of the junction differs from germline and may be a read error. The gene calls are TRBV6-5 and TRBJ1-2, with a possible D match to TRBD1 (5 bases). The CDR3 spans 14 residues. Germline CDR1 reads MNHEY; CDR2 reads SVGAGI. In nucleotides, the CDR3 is TGTGCCACCGGCCGGGGGGGTTCGAACTTTGGCTACACCTTC. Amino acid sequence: CATGRGGSNFGYTF.

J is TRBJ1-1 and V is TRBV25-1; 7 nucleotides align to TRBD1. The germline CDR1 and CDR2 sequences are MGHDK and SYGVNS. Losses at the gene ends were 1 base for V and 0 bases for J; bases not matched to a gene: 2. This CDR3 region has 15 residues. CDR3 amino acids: CASSESDRVNTEAFF. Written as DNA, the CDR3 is TGTGCCAGCAGTGAATCAGACAGGGTGAACACTGAAGCTTTCTTT.

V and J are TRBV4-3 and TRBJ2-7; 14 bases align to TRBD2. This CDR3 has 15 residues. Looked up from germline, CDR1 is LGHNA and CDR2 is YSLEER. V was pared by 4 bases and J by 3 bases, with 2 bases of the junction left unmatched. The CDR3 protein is CASSPGLAGDYEQYF. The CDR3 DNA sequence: TGCGCCAGCAGCCCGGGACTAGCGGGAGACTACGAGCAGTACTTC.

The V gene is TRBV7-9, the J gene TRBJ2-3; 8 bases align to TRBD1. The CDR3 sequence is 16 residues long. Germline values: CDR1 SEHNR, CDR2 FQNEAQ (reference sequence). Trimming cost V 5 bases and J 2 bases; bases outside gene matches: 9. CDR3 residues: CASSPHRDRTTDTQYF. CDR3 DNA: TGTGCCAGCAGCCCACATCGGGACAGGACCACAGATACGCAGTATTTT.

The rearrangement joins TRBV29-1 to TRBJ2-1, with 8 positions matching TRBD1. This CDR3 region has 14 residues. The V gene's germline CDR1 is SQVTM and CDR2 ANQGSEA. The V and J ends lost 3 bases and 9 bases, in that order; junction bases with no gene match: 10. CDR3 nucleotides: TGCAGCGTTGATGAGACAGGGGTTATGGGTGAGCAGTTCTTC. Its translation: CSVDETGVMGEQFF.

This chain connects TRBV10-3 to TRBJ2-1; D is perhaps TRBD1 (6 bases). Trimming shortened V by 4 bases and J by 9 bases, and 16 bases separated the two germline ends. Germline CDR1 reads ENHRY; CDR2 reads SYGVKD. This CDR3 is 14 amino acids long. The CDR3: CAISVGGDLGEQFF. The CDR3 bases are TGTGCCATCAGTGTTGGGGGCGACCTGGGTGAGCAGTTCTTC.

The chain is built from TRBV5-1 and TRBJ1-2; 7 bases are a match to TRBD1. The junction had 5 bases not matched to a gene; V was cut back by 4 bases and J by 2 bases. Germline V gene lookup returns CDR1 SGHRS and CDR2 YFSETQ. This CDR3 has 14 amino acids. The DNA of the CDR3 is TGCGCCAGCAGCCCCTTGGACAGGAACTATGGCTACACCTTC. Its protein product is CASSPLDRNYGYTF.